The rows below give T cell receptor beta chains drawn from one sample of a study of shared clonotypes between healthy human individuals. Measured with immunoSEQ multiplex PCR; TCRdb has only the in-frame clones, and not every one. The sample consists of fewer than 650,000 clones, 75% to 85% of them appearing once. The source material was PBMCs. The receptors here all came from a woman aged 40 to 55 in good health. Some clones in this sample may be carry-over from other donors' samples. CDR3s include the opening cysteine and the closing phenylalanine or tryptophan. The order of the fields is D gene, V gene, J gene, clone size, CDR3 length, CDR3 protein, CDR3 DNA. D genes are given only for firm matches. For some rows the clone size is stated as once, few or many, or as a class when expanded; others skip it.

d_call: TRBD1; v_call: TRBV27; j_call: TRBJ1-1; clone_size: NA; cdr3_length: 15; cdr3_aa: CASSFQTGGKTEAFF; cdr3_nt: TGTGCCAGCAGTTTCCAGACAGGGGGGAAGACTGAAGCTTTCTTT
d_call: TRBD2; v_call: TRBV18; j_call: TRBJ2-1; clone_size: once; cdr3_length: 15; cdr3_aa: CASSPLTSGYNEQFF; cdr3_nt: TGTGCCAGCTCACCCCTGACTAGCGGGTACAATGAGCAGTTCTTC
d_call: TRBD1; v_call: TRBV5-1; j_call: TRBJ2-7; clone_size: NA; cdr3_length: 14; cdr3_aa: CASRPGTGTYEQYF; cdr3_nt: TGCGCCAGCAGACCCGGGACAGGGACCTACGAGCAGTACTTC
d_call: TRBD2; v_call: TRBV7-9; j_call: TRBJ2-1; clone_size: NA; cdr3_length: 15; cdr3_aa: CASSLSGLAGVIKFF; cdr3_nt: TGCGCCAGCAGCTTATCGGGGCTAGCGGGAGTAATAAAGTTCTTC
d_call: TRBD2; v_call: TRBV9; j_call: TRBJ2-1; clone_size: NA; cdr3_length: 16; cdr3_aa: CASSVAPAGVENEQFF; cdr3_nt: TGTGCCAGCAGCGTAGCGCCAGCGGGAGTTGAGAATGAGCAGTTCTTC
d_call: TRBD2; v_call: TRBV28; j_call: TRBJ2-7; clone_size: few; cdr3_length: 18; cdr3_aa: CASSFGGLAGGYMPEQYF; cdr3_nt: TGTGCCAGCAGTTTTGGTGGACTAGCGGGAGGGTACATGCCCGAGCAGTACTTC
d_call: TRBD2; v_call: TRBV7-9; j_call: TRBJ2-7; clone_size: NA; cdr3_length: 16; cdr3_aa: CASSKGLAGNSYEQYF; cdr3_nt: TGTGCCAGCAGCAAGGGACTAGCGGGAAACTCCTACGAGCAGTACTTC
d_call: NA; v_call: TRBV7-2; j_call: TRBJ2-3; clone_size: NA; cdr3_length: 19; cdr3_aa: CASSLDRANPREPTDTQYF; cdr3_nt: TGTGCCAGCAGCTTAGATCGGGCCAACCCACGGGAACCCACAGATACGCAGTATTTT
d_call: TRBD1; v_call: TRBV28; j_call: TRBJ1-1; clone_size: NA; cdr3_length: 17; cdr3_aa: CASSTTGQGVVNTEAFF; cdr3_nt: TGTGCCAGCAGTACCACCGGACAGGGCGTGGTGAACACTGAAGCTTTCTTT
d_call: NA; v_call: TRBV27; j_call: TRBJ2-7; clone_size: once; cdr3_length: 14; cdr3_aa: CASSFRGANYEQYF; cdr3_nt: TGTGCCAGCAGTTTTAGGGGGGCAAACTACGAGCAGTACTTC
d_call: NA; v_call: TRBV27; j_call: TRBJ1-4; clone_size: NA; cdr3_length: 15; cdr3_aa: CASNPRFGGFEKLFF; cdr3_nt: TGTGCCAGCAACCCCCGCTTTGGAGGGTTTGAAAAACTGTTTTTT
d_call: NA; v_call: TRBV5-6; j_call: TRBJ2-3; clone_size: NA; cdr3_length: 15; cdr3_aa: CASSLLRGSTDTQYF; cdr3_nt: TGTGCCAGCAGCTTGCTCCGCGGTTCCACAGATACGCAGTATTTT
d_call: NA; v_call: TRBV6-6; j_call: TRBJ1-1; clone_size: NA; cdr3_length: 13; cdr3_aa: CASTQGVGTEAFF; cdr3_nt: TGTGCCAGCACCCAGGGTGTCGGCACTGAAGCTTTCTTT
d_call: NA; v_call: TRBV9; j_call: TRBJ2-2; clone_size: NA; cdr3_length: 16; cdr3_aa: CASSVAGLAATGELFF; cdr3_nt: TGTGCCAGCAGCGTAGCTGGGTTAGCAGCGACCGGGGAGCTGTTTTTT
d_call: TRBD1; v_call: TRBV9; j_call: TRBJ2-3; clone_size: NA; cdr3_length: 15; cdr3_aa: CASSAPGQSTDTQYF; cdr3_nt: TGTGCCAGCAGCGCGCCGGGACAGTCCACAGATACGCAGTATTTT
d_call: TRBD1; v_call: TRBV19; j_call: TRBJ2-3; clone_size: NA; cdr3_length: 15; cdr3_aa: CASSIGQGVTDTQYF; cdr3_nt: TGTGCCAGTAGTATCGGACAGGGGGTCACAGATACGCAGTATTTT
d_call: NA; v_call: TRBV28; j_call: TRBJ1-1; clone_size: NA; cdr3_length: 12; cdr3_aa: CASRLQGAGAFF; cdr3_nt: TGTGCCAGCAGGTTACAGGGCGCTGGAGCTTTCTTT
d_call: NA; v_call: TRBV7-2; j_call: TRBJ2-4; clone_size: NA; cdr3_length: 13; cdr3_aa: CASSPDYQNIQYF; cdr3_nt: TGTGCCAGCAGCCCCGACTACCAAAACATTCAGTACTTC
d_call: NA; v_call: TRBV4-2; j_call: TRBJ2-7; clone_size: NA; cdr3_length: 16; cdr3_aa: CASSQVESGSSYEQYF; cdr3_nt: TGTGCCAGCAGCCAAGTTGAGTCAGGGAGCTCCTACGAGCAGTACTTC
d_call: NA; v_call: TRBV5-6; j_call: TRBJ2-1; clone_size: NA; cdr3_length: 14; cdr3_aa: CASSFWQSYNEQFF; cdr3_nt: TGTGCCAGCAGCTTTTGGCAATCCTACAATGAGCAGTTCTTC
d_call: NA; v_call: TRBV4-2; j_call: TRBJ2-7; clone_size: NA; cdr3_length: 16; cdr3_aa: CASSHGAVINSYEQYF; cdr3_nt: TGTGCCAGCAGCCACGGAGCGGTCATCAACTCCTACGAGCAGTACTTC
d_call: NA; v_call: TRBV28; j_call: TRBJ2-7; clone_size: NA; cdr3_length: 12; cdr3_aa: CASSSPGADQYF; cdr3_nt: TGTGCCAGCAGCTCTCCCGGAGCCGATCAGTACTTC
d_call: NA; v_call: TRBV30; j_call: TRBJ1-1; clone_size: NA; cdr3_length: 15; cdr3_aa: CAWSVSGHGYTEAFF; cdr3_nt: TGTGCCTGGAGTGTAAGCGGCCACGGGTACACTGAAGCTTTCTTT
d_call: NA; v_call: TRBV9; j_call: TRBJ1-3; clone_size: NA; cdr3_length: 15; cdr3_aa: CASSNNRRGVDTIYF; cdr3_nt: TGTGCCAGCAGCAACAACCGACGGGGGGTGGACACCATATATTTT
d_call: NA; v_call: TRBV5-1; j_call: TRBJ2-7; clone_size: NA; cdr3_length: 13; cdr3_aa: CASSFRRGYEQYF; cdr3_nt: TGCGCCAGCAGCTTTCGACGGGGCTACGAGCAGTACTTC
d_call: NA; v_call: TRBV5-1; j_call: TRBJ1-3; clone_size: many; cdr3_length: 14; cdr3_aa: CASSLVSLGNTIYF; cdr3_nt: TGCGCCAGCAGCTTGGTGTCACTTGGAAACACCATATATTTT
d_call: NA; v_call: TRBV7-9; j_call: TRBJ1-4; clone_size: NA; cdr3_length: 16; cdr3_aa: CASSLLLVATNEKLFF; cdr3_nt: TGTGCCAGCAGCTTATTACTCGTAGCAACTAATGAAAAACTGTTTTTT